This TCR beta chain was captured by sequencing in a study of blood T cell repertoires in COVID-19 (dated by TCRdb to 2018 to 2021). For context, the study as a whole: The collaborator samples originated in the United States, Italy and Spain and spanned the acute and convalescent phases of COVID-19. The samples were drawn from two sources: the first 160 participants of the ongoing ImmuneRACE study, and approximately 1,300 subjects contributed by 6 global collaborators. Sample metadata almost always included a de-identified subject ID, COVID-19 status, age in years and sex. Where HLA class I and class II types were available, the types were taken from metadata supplied by the sample provider, not from assay-based typing. The repertoires were released in a freely available public database meant as a resource for research on the immune response to SARS-CoV-2. Deeply sampled blood TCRbeta repertoires from subjects exposed to, actively infected with, or recovered from COVID-19 were included in the dataset. The material from the prospective study consisted of cDNA or gDNA derived from T cells, B-cell-depleted T cells, or PBMCs.

TCRbeta CDR3 regions were amplified from genomic DNA using the immunoSEQ Assay, a bias-controlled multiplex PCR. The source study handled its data this way. Within the assay, amplification of reference gene primers was used to estimate how many nucleated cells each sample contained. To quantify the absolute abundance of each unique TCRbeta CDR3 rearrangement, sequence reads were collapsed and filtered. Productive Simpson clonality was computed per sample as the square root of Simpson's diversity index over productive rearrangements. TCRdb took over this immuneACCESS table, retaining in-frame rearrangements with V and J assigned. Such tables are incomplete; in checked studies, under half of the missing clones stem from an unresolved V gene, and the remainder is unexplained. The V and J calls and clone size are taken from that table; D and trimming were inferred from the DNA. For this sample the table gives around 190,000 clones, of which 84% were detected only once. Together, the top ten hold more than 3% of the sample.

In its sample, this clone was seen a few times. This receptor's antigen is unknown. Base qualities are not at hand, and no much larger clone is one base apart. In the prospective study, participants were about 18 to 89 years old, resided in about two dozen geographic areas of the United States, and were enrolled through a virtual design. In the prospective study, cohorts were assigned on the basis of participant-reported clinical history obtained from a screening survey and a study questionnaire. Exposed participants were defined as having been in contact with someone with a PCR-confirmed or clinician-diagnosed COVID-19 case within 2 weeks of study entry. Each participant in the prospective study had whole blood, serum and a nasopharyngeal or oropharyngeal swab collected by mobile phlebotomists. Over a roughly two-month period, participants in the prospective study had the option of providing additional blood draws and questionnaires. Prospective study blood samples were shipped either frozen or at room temperature before DNA extraction.

Study-level results and caveats: The quantity of clinical and demographic metadata differed by source and by participant and was supplied without curation.

The CDR3 runs 14 residues from the cysteine to the phenylalanine. The read is trimmed to its CDR3 DNA, 42 bases read in frame from base 1. Trimmed from V: 4 bases; trimmed from J: 0 bases; junction bases lacking a gene match: 3. Based on the germline V gene, the CDR1 and CDR2 sequences are SGHRS and YFSETQ. This TCR was recovered from a young woman who had been exposed to COVID-19. The chain employs TRBV5-1 and TRBJ1-1; 7 bases in the junction line up with TRBD1. Source material: PBMCs or T cells enriched from blood (not recorded which). The DNA sequence is as follows: TGCGCCAGCAGCACGGGACAGCTGAACACTGAAGCTTTCTTT. Its protein reads: CASSTGQLNTEAFF.